Below are 2 T cell receptor beta chains sequenced from a single sample in a study of T cells after posttransplantation cyclophosphamide. Sequencing used immunoSEQ multiplex PCR; TCRdb keeps in-frame clones, though not all of them. The data show 20,000 to 30,000 clones, none appearing only once, with nearly 1.5% held by the ten largest. What was sequenced was PBMCs. These receptors were taken from a man aged 50 to 60 in good health, CMV-negative, and a related stem cell transplant donor.

This clone occurred many times. The chain links TRBV7-8 to TRBJ1-2; D uncertain. Per the germline V gene, CDR1 is SGHVS and CDR2 is FQNEAQ. The V and J ends lost 1 base and 0 bases respectively, with 6 bases between them. The CDR3 contains 14 residues. The CDR3 bases are TGTGCCAGCAGCTTAGTTGCGGCTAACTATGGCTACACCTTC. Protein product: CASSLVAANYGYTF.

This clone has a count of ten or more. The chain joins TRBV5-1 to TRBJ2-5; D uncertain. Trimming left V 0 bases short and J 4 bases short, with 13 bases between. CDR1 is SGHRS, CDR2 YFSETQ, per germline. The CDR3 has 15 amino acids. The CDR3 DNA follows: TGCGCCAGCAGCTTGGGATCCAGATCTCCAGAGACCCAGTACTTC. This codes for CASSLGSRSPETQYF.